This is a list of T cell receptor beta chains from one sample in a study of graft-versus-host responses after intestinal transplantation. TCRdb keeps only in-frame clones here, not all; method: immunoSEQ multiplex PCR. Of some 97,000 clones listed, about 90% were seen once; the top ten hold around 1%. The antigens of these receptors remain unknown. The sequenced sample was unstimulated CD4+ T cells sorted from spleen or lymph node cells, obtained before transplant. The origin of the receptors is a human donor who was the organ donor for an intestinal transplant. The conserved cysteine and the conserved F or W are not part of the CDR3 here. The D gene is left open where the match is weak.

TRBJ2-2 | NA | TRBV7-2 | ASSLVVRTTGELF
TRBJ2-7 | NA | TRBV11-2 | ASSLWAGSYEQY
TRBJ2-3 | NA | TRBV10-1 | ATAEGPADTQY
TRBJ1-6 | NA | TRBV7-3 | ASSFDGGGNSPLH
TRBJ1-4 | TRBD1 | TRBV5-8 | ASSARTGKLF
TRBJ1-1 | NA | TRBV2 | ASSALWVVDTEAF
TRBJ2-5 | TRBD1 | TRBV6-5 | ASSPGQPNQETQY
TRBJ2-3 | NA | TRBV29-1 | SVPLGDTQY
TRBJ1-4 | NA | TRBV5-4 | ASSPNLFGEKLF
TRBJ1-1 | NA | TRBV5-1 | ASSPNRGPQRATEAF
TRBJ2-7 | TRBD1 | TRBV7-9 | ASSPGQGILTYEQY
TRBJ1-2 | NA | TRBV30 | AWSEQGGDYGYT
TRBJ1-2 | TRBD1 | TRBV28 | ASSSRDRGASNYGYT
TRBJ1-6 | TRBD1 | TRBV10-2 | AIGDTGVESLH
TRBJ2-2 | NA | TRBV11-2 | ASSLDLRSSRAAGELF
TRBJ2-7 | TRBD2 | TRBV9 | ASSPHGGAYEQY
TRBJ1-3 | TRBD1 | TRBV19 | ASSMGGGSSGNTIY
TRBJ1-2 | NA | TRBV5-1 | ASRDTNYGYT
TRBJ1-1 | NA | TRBV7-9 | ASSLEGGTEAF
TRBJ2-7 | TRBD1 | TRBV15 | AISRGQGVGSYEQY
TRBJ2-2 | TRBD2 | TRBV10-3 | ATGLAGIRTNTGELF
TRBJ1-2 | NA | TRBV18 | ASSPGTNYGYT
TRBJ2-1 | NA | TRBV7-3 | ASSLRGWRNEQF
TRBJ1-4 | TRBD1 | TRBV19 | ASGRQGKGEKLF
TRBJ2-5 | TRBD1 | TRBV19 | ASSGGQGRQETQY
TRBJ1-1 | TRBD1 | TRBV6-1 | ASRTGGVGGTEAF
TRBJ2-2 | NA | TRBV5-1 | ASRFLGAGGTGELF
TRBJ2-7 | NA | TRBV30 | AWREPGRWYEQY